This TCR beta chain comes out of a study of blood T cell repertoires in COVID-19. TCRdb keeps only in-frame clones here, not all; method: immunoSEQ multiplex PCR. The table records about 270,000 clones, 80% to 90% of them present only once. Unmatched junction bases numbered 14, after V lost 5 bases and J lost 2 bases. Germline V CDR1 and CDR2: KGHDR, SFDVKD. The CDR3 extends over 17 amino acids. The sequenced sample consisted of peripheral blood. The TCR was taken from an elderly man with acute or convalescent COVID-19. The rearrangement uses TRBV24-1 and TRBJ2-7, with 7 positions matching TRBD1. The CDR3 loop is CATSGGSRDRATYEQYF. In nucleotides, the CDR3 is TGTGCCACCAGTGGCGGATCCCGGGACAGAGCCACCTACGAGCAGTACTTC.